The clone carrying this T cell receptor beta chain is identified as medium-sized (0.01 to 0.1%) from frequency. The data are from a study of T cell clusters in autoimmune cytopenias. Each sample's input was roughly 230 ng genomic DNA, 30,000 to 45,000 genome equivalents. One tube held mixed TRB-A and TRB-B primer pools for touch-down PCR. TCRdb reanalyzed the multiplex PCR reads, giving one entry per CDR3 protein sequence and no DNA. The repertoire shows 3,500 to 5,000 distinct CDR3 sequences; the top ten hold about 14%. Germline V CDR1 and CDR2: LNHDA, SQIVND (reference sequence). The CDR3 loop spans 12 amino acids.

The chain recombines TRBV19 with TRBJ2-5; TCRdb outputs TRBD1, but without DNA this stays unchecked. The specimen sequenced was peripheral blood. This receptor was obtained from a human donor with an autoimmune cytopenia or autoimmune hepatitis (not recorded which). The CDR3 region is CASSFRGETQYF. Full variable domain (missing parts from reference TRBV19 and TRBJ2-5): DGGITQSPKYLFRKEGQNVTLSCEQNLNHDAMYWYRQDPGQGLRLIYYSQIVNDFQKGDIAEGYSVSREKKESFPLTVTSAQKNPTAFYLCASSFRGETQYFGPGTRLLVL.